The clone carrying this T cell receptor beta chain was detected only a few times. Its antigen is not identified. This sample was taken from a study of beta chain features in type 1 diabetes. Study-level findings and limits: VDJ junctions from type 1 diabetes patients carried fewer insertions and larger deletions. Among all four CD4+ subsets, Type 1 diabetes patients had TCRB CDR3s that were moderately but significantly shorter.

Germline V gene lookup returns CDR1 SGHTS and CDR2 YDEGEE. This CDR3 comprises 12 residues. Trimming took off 0 bases at V and 6 bases at J, with 7 bases between the two ends. Expressed TCRB transcripts were sequenced because the entire RNA isolate underwent reverse transcription. An average of about 3.4 million reads was obtained for naive, central memory and regulatory T cell samples. Using immunoSEQ multiplex PCR, the repertoire was profiled, and TCRdb retains in-frame clones only, with some absent. Of about 650,000 clones listed, around 12% are singletons. This receptor was obtained from a man aged 25-45 years with type 1 diabetes. The chain carries TRBV5-8 and TRBJ2-7; D call uncertain. Input material: naive CD4+ T cells from blood. Here the CDR3 reads CASSLVGSEQYF. Here the CDR3 DNA reads TGTGCCAGCAGCTTGGTTGGCTCCGAGCAGTACTTC.